These 20 T cell receptor beta chains came from one sample sequenced in a study of cytomegalovirus exposure and HLA in healthy donors. The PCR contained 60 Vbeta and 13 Jbeta primers. Clones were sequenced by immunoSEQ multiplex PCR, and TCRdb holds only the in-frame ones, with some missing. The top ten clones hold roughly 4.6% of a sample with about 140,000 clones, about 74% of them seen once. The sample taken for sequencing was PBMCs. Receptor source: a woman aged 45-60 years in good health and CMV-seronegative.

With regard to this clone: The same CDR3 is also encoded by other DNA sequences in this sample. V gene TRBV5-1 combines with J gene TRBJ2-5; D is ambiguous. The V end lost 0 bases, the J end lost 2 bases, and 8 bases lay between the germline ends. Germline V gene data show CDR1 as SGHRS and CDR2 as YFSETQ. This CDR3 has 14 residues. CDR3 sequence: CASSLGSLQETQYF. The CDR3 DNA is TGCGCCAGCAGCTTGGGGAGCCTTCAAGAGACCCAGTACTTC.

The rearrangement links TRBV5-6 to TRBJ2-3; 12 bases align to TRBD2. The J segment lost 1 base and the V segment lost 2 bases, leaving 2 bases of the junction unmatched. There are 16 residues in the CDR3. Germline V gene data show CDR1 as SGHDT and CDR2 as YYEEEE. CDR3 loop: CASSFRLAGGTDTQYF. The CDR3 nucleotides read TGTGCCAGCAGCTTTCGACTAGCGGGGGGCACAGATACGCAGTATTTT.

The CDR3 is CASSPTGMRGSGYGYTF. CDR3 coding DNA: TGTGCCAGTAGTCCTACAGGGATGAGAGGTTCGGGCTATGGCTACACCTTC. The rearrangement joins TRBV19 to TRBJ1-2; a weak D match, TRBD1 (6 bases). V gave up 5 bases and J gave up 4 bases, with 23 bases separating them. CDR1 and CDR2 (germline): LNHDA, SQIVND (reference sequence). The CDR3 is 17 residues long.

The chain couples TRBV29-1 to TRBJ2-7, with TRBD2 matching over 12 bases. V lost 5 bases, J lost 3 bases, and 5 bases stayed unmatched. The CDR3 spans 14 residues. In germline, CDR1 is SQVTM, CDR2 ANQGSEA. The CDR3 sequence: CSVQSTSGGYEQYF. The CDR3 DNA is TGCAGCGTTCAGTCGACTAGCGGGGGCTACGAGCAGTACTTC.

The table lists this clone with a few counts. The chain recombines TRBV29-1 with TRBJ2-2, with D hard to call. Trimming took 5 bases from V and 2 from J, leaving 3 bases between them. The CDR3 covers 11 residues. The V gene's germline CDR1 is SQVTM and CDR2 ANQGSEA. The CDR3 loop reads CSVSNTGELFF. CDR3 bases: TGCAGCGTTTCAAACACCGGGGAGCTGTTTTTT.

V usage is TRBV7-2 and J usage is TRBJ1-2; D may be TRBD1 (6 bases). Germline V lookup: CDR1 SGHTA, CDR2 FQGNSA. The V and J ends lost 1 base and 3 bases respectively, with 12 bases between them. The CDR3 runs to 15 residues. DNA for the CDR3: TGTGCCAGCAGCTTAGGGCAGGGGCTGGACTATGGCTACACCTTC. Its translation: CASSLGQGLDYGYTF.

This clone came up a few times. The chain recombines TRBV25-1 with TRBJ2-7; tentatively, D is TRBD1 (6 bases). Trimming took off 7 bases at V and 5 bases at J, with 12 bases between the two ends. Germline-derived CDR1 and CDR2 are MGHDK and SYGVNS. The CDR3 loop spans 12 amino acids. The CDR3 DNA reads TGTGCCAGCAATACAGGGTTCAACGAGCAGTACTTC. This codes for CASNTGFNEQYF.

As to this clone: One end of the junction fails to match germline, which may point to a read error. Other nucleotide sequences in the sample specify the same CDR3. The genes are TRBV6-6 and TRBJ1-1; D is undetermined. The V gene's germline CDR1 is MNHNY and CDR2 SVGAGI (reference sequence). The CDR3 has 13 residues. CDR3 amino acids: CASSYGENTEAFF. The CDR3 nucleotides read TGTGCCAGCAGTTACGGAGAGAACACTGAAGCCTTCTTT.

The rearrangement uses TRBV28 and TRBJ1-2; 7 bases are shared with TRBD1. CDR1 is MDHEN and CDR2 is SYDVKM in the germline V gene. This CDR3 comprises 14 residues. The J segment lost 3 bases and the V segment lost 2 bases, leaving 3 bases of the junction unmatched. This chain's CDR3 is CASSLDREDYGYTF. CDR3 DNA: TGTGCCAGCAGTTTAGACAGGGAAGACTATGGCTACACCTTC.

The V and J genes are TRBV7-2 and TRBJ2-2; 7 nucleotides match TRBD1. Trimming at V came to 3 bases and at J to 2 bases, leaving 3 bases not matched to a gene. This CDR3 has 15 amino acids. Germline lookup yields CDR1 SGHTA and CDR2 FQGNSA. The CDR3 region has the DNA TGTGCCAGCAGCTTGGGACAGATTAACACCGGGGAGCTGTTTTTT. Translating it yields CASSLGQINTGELFF.

The gene calls are TRBV19 and TRBJ1-6; the match to TRBD1 covers 9 bases. V was pared by 3 bases and J by 4 bases, with 10 bases of the junction left unmatched. Per the germline V gene, CDR1 is LNHDA and CDR2 is SQIVND (reference sequence). The CDR3 runs 18 residues. Here the CDR3 reads CASSISQGADLYNSPLHF. CDR3 DNA sequence: TGTGCCAGTAGTATCTCACAGGGGGCGGACTTGTATAATTCACCCCTCCACTTT.

V is TRBV2 and J is TRBJ2-7; no firm D call. Per germline, CDR1 SNHLY and CDR2 FYNNEI. V lost 5 bases and J 1 base, leaving 6 bases between the germline ends. This CDR3 has 12 residues. The CDR3 nucleotides are TGTGCCAGCAGTTTCAGTTCCTACGAGCAGTACTTC. Residues: CASSFSSYEQYF. Filled out from reference TRBV2 and TRBJ2-7, the complete variable domain reads EPEVTQTPSHQVTQMGQEVILRCVPISNHLYFYWYRQILGQKVEFLVSFYNNEISEKSEIFDDQFSVERPDGSNFTLKIRSTKLEDSAMYFCASSFSSYEQYFGPGTRLTVT.

The chain links TRBV5-6 to TRBJ2-5, with 9 bases that match TRBD2. V trimming: 2 bases; J trimming: 3 bases; junction bases outside the gene matches: 5. The germline gives CDR1 SGHDT, CDR2 YYEEEE. The CDR3 totals 15 residues. CDR3 in DNA: TGTGCCAGCAGCTTTATAGCGGGGGTCGAAGAGACCCAGTACTTC. This sequence encodes CASSFIAGVEETQYF.

The V call is TRBV5-5, the J call TRBJ2-7; no clear D gene. The length of the CDR3 is 13 residues. CDR1 is SGHKS and CDR2 is YYEKEE in the germline V gene (reference sequence). V was clipped by 5 bases and J by 0 bases, with 9 bases between them. CDR3 DNA: TGTGCCAGCAGTTCCCTAGGCTCCTACGAGCAGTACTTC. Its protein product is CASSSLGSYEQYF.

The V call is TRBV30, the J call TRBJ1-1; TRBD1 agrees at 11 bases. CDR1 and CDR2 (germline): GTSNPN, SVGIG (reference sequence). CDR3 length equals 13 residues. V lost 8 bases to trimming and J lost 3 bases; unmatched junction nucleotides: 5. As DNA, the CDR3 is TGTGCCCGGGACAGGGGGTTGGACACTGAAGCTTTCTTT. It translates to CARDRGLDTEAFF.

The chain carries TRBV25-1 and TRBJ2-5; 9 bases agree with TRBD1. The V segment lost 4 bases and the J segment 5 bases; nucleotides outside the gene matches: 5. This CDR3 region has 14 residues. From germline, CDR1 is MGHDK and CDR2 SYGVNS. As DNA, the CDR3 is TGTGCCAGCAGTGGGGACAGGGAAGTCGAGACCCAGTACTTC. Protein sequence: CASSGDREVETQYF.

The V gene is TRBV9, the J gene TRBJ1-6; weak D call: TRBD1 (5 bases). The CDR3 runs 14 residues. CDR1 is SGDLS, CDR2 YYNGEE, per germline. The V end lost 5 bases, the J end lost 8 bases, and 14 bases lay between the germline ends. For the CDR3, the DNA is TGTGCCAGCAGTGAGTACAGCAGGGATTCACCCCTCCACTTT. Its protein product is CASSEYSRDSPLHF.

This chain connects TRBV28 to TRBJ2-1; 7 bases agree with TRBD2. V was pared by 7 bases and J by 3 bases, with 9 bases of the junction left unmatched. CDR3 size: 15 residues. Germline V lookup: CDR1 MDHEN, CDR2 SYDVKM. The CDR3 DNA sequence: TGTGCCAGCATCCGGGGAGGGATAGGCTACAATGAGCAGTTCTTC. This gives the protein CASIRGGIGYNEQFF.

The V call is TRBV9, the J call TRBJ1-1, with D hard to call. The germline V gene encodes CDR1 SGDLS and CDR2 YYNGEE. This CDR3 is 13 amino acids long. With 0 bases removed from V and 3 bases from J, the gap between germline ends came to 6 bases. This chain's CDR3 is CASSVAGHTEAFF. In DNA, the CDR3 is TGTGCCAGCAGCGTAGCGGGTCACACTGAAGCTTTCTTT.

The rearrangement joins TRBV19 to TRBJ2-7; D is possibly TRBD1 (5 bases). The CDR3 has 12 residues. V lost 7 bases and J lost 6, with 13 bases in between. Per germline, CDR1 LNHDA and CDR2 SQIVND (reference sequence). The CDR3 nucleotides are TGTGCCAGTACGCAGGGATTGCCCGAGCAGTACTTC. It yields the protein CASTQGLPEQYF. The full variable domain, in which reference TRBV19 and TRBJ2-7 provide the parts outside the CDR3, is DGGITQSPKYLFRKEGQNVTLSCEQNLNHDAMYWYRQDPGQGLRLIYYSQIVNDFQKGDIAEGYSVSREKKESFPLTVTSAQKNPTAFYLCASTQGLPEQYFGPGTRLTVT.